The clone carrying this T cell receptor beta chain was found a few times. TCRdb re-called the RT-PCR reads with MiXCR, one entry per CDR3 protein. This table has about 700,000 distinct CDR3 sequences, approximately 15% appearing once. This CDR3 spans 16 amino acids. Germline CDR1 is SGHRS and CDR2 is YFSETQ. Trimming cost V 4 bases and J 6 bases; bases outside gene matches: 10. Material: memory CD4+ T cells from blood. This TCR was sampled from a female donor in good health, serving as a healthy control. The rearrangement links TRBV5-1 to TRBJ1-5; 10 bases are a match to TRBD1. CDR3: CASSVTGTGVGQPQHF. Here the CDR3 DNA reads TGCGCCAGCAGCGTAACCGGGACAGGGGTCGGTCAGCCCCAGCATTTT.